This T cell receptor (beta chain) was identified in a study of T cell responses to AZD1222 COVID-19 vaccine. Germline CDR1 is SEHNR and CDR2 is FQNEAQ (reference sequence). This CDR3 is 10 amino acids long. V lost 5 bases and J lost 5, with 3 bases in between. Timing groups of about 4 and about 12 weeks for second doses were pooled. Sequenced by immunoSEQ multiplex PCR; TCRdb stores in-frame clones only, minus some. The repertoire holds 100,000 to 120,000 clones, with around 90% as singletons. The rearrangement uses TRBV7-9 and TRBJ1-1; D ambiguous. This TCR was sampled from an adult who received the AZD1222 COVID-19 vaccine. This specimen was peripheral blood, taken 28 days after the second AZD1222 dose. CDR3 amino acids: CASSRTEAFF. In nucleotides, the CDR3 is TGTGCCAGCAGCCGGACTGAAGCTTTCTTT.